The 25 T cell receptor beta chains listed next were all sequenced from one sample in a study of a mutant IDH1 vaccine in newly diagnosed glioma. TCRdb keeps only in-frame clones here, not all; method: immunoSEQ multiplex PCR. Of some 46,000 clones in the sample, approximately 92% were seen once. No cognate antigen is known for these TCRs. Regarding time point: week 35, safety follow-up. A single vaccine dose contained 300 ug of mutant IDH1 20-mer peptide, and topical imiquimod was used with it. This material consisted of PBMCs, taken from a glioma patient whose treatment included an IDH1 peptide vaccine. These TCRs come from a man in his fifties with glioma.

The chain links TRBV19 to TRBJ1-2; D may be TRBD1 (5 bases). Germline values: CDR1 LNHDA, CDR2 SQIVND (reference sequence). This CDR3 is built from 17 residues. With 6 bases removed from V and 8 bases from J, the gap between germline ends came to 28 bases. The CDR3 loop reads CASRFEYIRVQGRGYTF. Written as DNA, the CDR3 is TGTGCCAGTAGATTCGAGTACATCAGGGTTCAAGGGCGCGGCTACACCTTC.

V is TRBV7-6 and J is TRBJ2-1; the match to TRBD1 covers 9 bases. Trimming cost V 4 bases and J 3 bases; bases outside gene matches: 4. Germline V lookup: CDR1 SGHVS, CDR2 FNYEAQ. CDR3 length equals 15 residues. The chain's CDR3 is CASSSGQGYYNEQFF. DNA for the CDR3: TGTGCCAGCAGCTCCGGACAGGGGTACTACAATGAGCAGTTCTTC. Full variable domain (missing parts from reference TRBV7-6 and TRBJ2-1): GAGVSQSPRYKVTKRGQDVALRCDPISGHVSLYWYRQALGQGPEFLTYFNYEAQQDKSGLPNDRFSAERPEGSISTLTIQRTEQRDSAMYRCASSSGQGYYNEQFFGPGTRLTVL.

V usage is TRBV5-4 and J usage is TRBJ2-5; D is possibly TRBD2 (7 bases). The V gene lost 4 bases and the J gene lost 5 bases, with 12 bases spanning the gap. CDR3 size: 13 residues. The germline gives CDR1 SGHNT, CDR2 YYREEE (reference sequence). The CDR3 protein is CASSPGGRETQYF. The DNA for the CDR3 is TGTGCCAGCAGCCCGGGGGGCAGGGAGACCCAGTACTTC.

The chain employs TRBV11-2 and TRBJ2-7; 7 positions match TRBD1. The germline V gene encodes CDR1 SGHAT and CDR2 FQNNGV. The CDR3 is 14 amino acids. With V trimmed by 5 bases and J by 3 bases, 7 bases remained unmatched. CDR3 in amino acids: CASSPTGQDYEQYF. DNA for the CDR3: TGTGCCAGCAGCCCGACAGGGCAGGACTACGAGCAGTACTTC.

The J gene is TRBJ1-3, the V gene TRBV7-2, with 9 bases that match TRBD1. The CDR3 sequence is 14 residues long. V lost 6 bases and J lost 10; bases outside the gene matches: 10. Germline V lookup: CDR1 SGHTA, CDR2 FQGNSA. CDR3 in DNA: TGTGCCAGCAGGAAGGACGGGGGGACAGGGACCATATATTTT. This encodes CASRKDGGTGTIYF. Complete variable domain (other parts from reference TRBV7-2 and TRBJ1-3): GAGVSQSPSNKVTEKGKDVELRCDPISGHTALYWYRQSLGQGLEFLIYFQGNSAPDKSGLPSDRFSAERTGGSVSTLTIQRTQQEDSAVYLCASRKDGGTGTIYFGEGSWLTVV.

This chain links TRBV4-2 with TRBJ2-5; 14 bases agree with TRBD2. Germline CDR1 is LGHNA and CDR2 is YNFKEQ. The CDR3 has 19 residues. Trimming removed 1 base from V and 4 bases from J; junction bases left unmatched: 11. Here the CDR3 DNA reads TGTGCCAGCAGCCAAGTCGGACTAGCGGGGGGTTTCCGTTTAGAGACCCAGTACTTC. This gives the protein CASSQVGLAGGFRLETQYF.

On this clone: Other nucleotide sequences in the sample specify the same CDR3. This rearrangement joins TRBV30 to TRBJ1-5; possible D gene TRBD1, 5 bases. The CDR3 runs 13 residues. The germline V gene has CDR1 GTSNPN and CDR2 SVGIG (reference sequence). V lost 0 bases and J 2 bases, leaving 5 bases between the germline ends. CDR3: CAWSVQGNQPQHF. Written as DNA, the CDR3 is TGTGCCTGGAGTGTACAGGGCAATCAGCCCCAGCATTTT.

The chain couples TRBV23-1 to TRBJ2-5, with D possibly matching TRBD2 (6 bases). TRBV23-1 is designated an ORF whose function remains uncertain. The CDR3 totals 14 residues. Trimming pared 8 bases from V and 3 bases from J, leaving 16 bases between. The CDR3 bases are TGCGCCAGCTTCGTGGGGAGGCTCAAAGAGACCCAGTACTTC. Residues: CASFVGRLKETQYF.

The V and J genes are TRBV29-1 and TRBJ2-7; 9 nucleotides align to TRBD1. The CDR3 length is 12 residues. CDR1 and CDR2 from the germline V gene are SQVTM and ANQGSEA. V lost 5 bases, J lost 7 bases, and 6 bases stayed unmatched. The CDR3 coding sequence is TGCAGCGTTACCGGGACAGGGAGAGAGCAGTACTTC. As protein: CSVTGTGREQYF.

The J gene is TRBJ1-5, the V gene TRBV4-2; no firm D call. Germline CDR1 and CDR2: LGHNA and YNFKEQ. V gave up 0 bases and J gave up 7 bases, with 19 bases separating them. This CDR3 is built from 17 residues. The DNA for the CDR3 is TGTGCCAGCAGCCAAGACGGGCCAGGCGGGGTGAGGCAGCCCCAGCATTTT. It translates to CASSQDGPGGVRQPQHF.

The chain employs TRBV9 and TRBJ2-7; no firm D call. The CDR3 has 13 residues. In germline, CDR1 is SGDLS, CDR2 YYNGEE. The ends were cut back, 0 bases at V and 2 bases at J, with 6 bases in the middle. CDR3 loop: CASSVGSAYEQYF. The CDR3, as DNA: TGTGCCAGCAGCGTAGGAAGCGCCTACGAGCAGTACTTC.

CDR3 sequence: CASSALAGPRTDTQYF. The CDR3, as DNA: TGTGCCAGCAGCGCGCTAGCGGGGCCTCGCACAGATACGCAGTATTTT. The rearrangement joins TRBV9 to TRBJ2-3; 9 nucleotides agree with TRBD2. The V gene's germline CDR1 is SGDLS and CDR2 YYNGEE. The CDR3 has 16 amino acids. Germline trimming cut 3 bases from V and 1 base from J; bases unmatched to any gene: 6. Combining the CDR3 with reference TRBV9 and TRBJ2-3 gives the whole variable domain DSGVTQTPKHLITATGQRVTLRCSPRSGDLSVYWYQQSLDQGLQFLIQYYNGEERAKGNILERFSAQQFPDLHSELNLSSLELGDSALYFCASSALAGPRTDTQYFGPGTRLTVL.

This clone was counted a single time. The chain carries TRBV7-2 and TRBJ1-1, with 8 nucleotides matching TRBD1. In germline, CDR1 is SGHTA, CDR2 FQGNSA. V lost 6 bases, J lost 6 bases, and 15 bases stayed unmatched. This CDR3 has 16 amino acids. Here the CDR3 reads CASRSNQGAPSAEAFF. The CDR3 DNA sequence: TGTGCCAGCAGGAGTAACCAGGGGGCGCCGAGCGCTGAAGCTTTCTTT. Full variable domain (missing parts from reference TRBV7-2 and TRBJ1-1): GAGVSQSPSNKVTEKGKDVELRCDPISGHTALYWYRQSLGQGLEFLIYFQGNSAPDKSGLPSDRFSAERTGGSVSTLTIQRTQQEDSAVYLCASRSNQGAPSAEAFFGQGTRLTVV.

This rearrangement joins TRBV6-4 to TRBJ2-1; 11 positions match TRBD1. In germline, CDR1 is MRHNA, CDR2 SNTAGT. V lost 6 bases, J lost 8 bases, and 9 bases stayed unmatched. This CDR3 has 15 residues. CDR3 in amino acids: CASRAGTGGTDEQFF. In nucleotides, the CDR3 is TGTGCCAGCAGGGCCGGGACAGGGGGTACGGATGAGCAGTTCTTC.

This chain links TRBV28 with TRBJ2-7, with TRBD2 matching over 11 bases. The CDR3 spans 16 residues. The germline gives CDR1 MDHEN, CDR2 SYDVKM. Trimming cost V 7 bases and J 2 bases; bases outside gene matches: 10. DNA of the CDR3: TGTGCCAGCAAGGGAACCGGGACTAGCGGAGCCTACGAGCAGTACTTC. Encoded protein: CASKGTGTSGAYEQYF.

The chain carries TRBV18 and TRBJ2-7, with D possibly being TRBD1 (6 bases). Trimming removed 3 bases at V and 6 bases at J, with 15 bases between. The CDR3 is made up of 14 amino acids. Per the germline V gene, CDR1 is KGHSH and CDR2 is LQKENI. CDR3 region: CASSPSQGVGEQYF. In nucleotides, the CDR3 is TGTGCCAGCTCACCGTCACAGGGAGTCGGCGAGCAGTACTTC.

CDR3: CASSVRNYEQYF. In nucleotides, the CDR3 is TGTGCCAGCAGTGTTCGTAACTACGAGCAGTACTTC. V and J are TRBV2 and TRBJ2-5; D remains unclear. The J call may be incorrect, as the DNA end agrees better with TRBJ2-7. The CDR3 runs to 12 residues. Germline V gene data show CDR1 as SNHLY and CDR2 as FYNNEI.

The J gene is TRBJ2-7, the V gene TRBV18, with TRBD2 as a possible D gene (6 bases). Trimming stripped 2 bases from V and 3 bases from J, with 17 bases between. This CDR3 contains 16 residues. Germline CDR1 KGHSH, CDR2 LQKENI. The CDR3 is CASSPVAKLGGYEQYF. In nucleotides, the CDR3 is TGTGCCAGCTCACCAGTGGCGAAATTGGGGGGCTACGAGCAGTACTTC.

The CDR3 spells CATRPGDVNTEAFF. CDR3 bases: TGTGCCACGCGGCCGGGGGACGTAAACACTGAAGCTTTCTTT. The genes are TRBV10-3 and TRBJ1-1, with TRBD1 as a possible D gene (5 bases). Germline assignment: CDR1 ENHRY and CDR2 SYGVKD. With 10 bases removed from V and 2 bases from J, the gap between germline ends came to 17 bases. The CDR3 runs 14 residues.

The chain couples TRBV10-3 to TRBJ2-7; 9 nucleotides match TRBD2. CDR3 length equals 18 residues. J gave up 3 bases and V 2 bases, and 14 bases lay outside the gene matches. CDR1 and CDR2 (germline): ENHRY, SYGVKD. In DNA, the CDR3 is TGTGCCATCAGTGAGGGGATGACTAGCGGAGCCCCCCTCTACGAGCAGTACTTC. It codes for CAISEGMTSGAPLYEQYF.

DNA for the CDR3: TGTGCCATCAGCCCACTAGGGGGTGAAGCTTTCTTT. It encodes CAISPLGGEAFF. The rearrangement links TRBV10-3 to TRBJ1-1, with a possible D match to TRBD1 (6 bases). Trimming shortened V by 6 bases and J by 7 bases, and 12 bases separated the two germline ends. Germline lookup yields CDR1 ENHRY and CDR2 SYGVKD. This CDR3 region has 12 residues.

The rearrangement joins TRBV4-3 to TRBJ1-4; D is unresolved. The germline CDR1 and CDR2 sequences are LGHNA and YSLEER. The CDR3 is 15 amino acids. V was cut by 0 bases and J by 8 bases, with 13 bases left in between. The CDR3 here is CASSQENRGDEKLFF. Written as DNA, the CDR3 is TGCGCCAGCAGCCAAGAAAATCGGGGTGACGAAAAACTGTTTTTT.

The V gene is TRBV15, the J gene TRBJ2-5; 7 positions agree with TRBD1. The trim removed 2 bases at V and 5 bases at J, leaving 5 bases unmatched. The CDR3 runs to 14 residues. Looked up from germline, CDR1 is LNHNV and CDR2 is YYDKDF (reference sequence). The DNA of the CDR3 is TGTGCCACCAGCAGACCAGGGGGTGTGGAGACCCAGTACTTC. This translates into CATSRPGGVETQYF.

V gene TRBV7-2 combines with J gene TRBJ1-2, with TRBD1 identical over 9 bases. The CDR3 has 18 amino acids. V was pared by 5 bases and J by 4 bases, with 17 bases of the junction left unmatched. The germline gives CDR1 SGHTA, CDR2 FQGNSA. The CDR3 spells CASSALYFETGGAYGYTF. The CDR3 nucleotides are TGTGCCAGCAGCGCCCTTTATTTCGAGACAGGGGGGGCCTATGGCTACACCTTC.

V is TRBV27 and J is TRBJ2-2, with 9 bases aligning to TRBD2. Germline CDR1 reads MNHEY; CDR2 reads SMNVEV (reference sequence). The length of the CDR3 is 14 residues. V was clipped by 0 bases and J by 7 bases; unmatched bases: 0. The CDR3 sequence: CASSLSLAGGELFF. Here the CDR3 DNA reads TGTGCCAGCAGTTTATCACTAGCGGGCGGGGAGCTGTTTTTT.